This T cell receptor (beta chain) comes out of a study of CD8 T cells in Susac syndrome. V shed 3 bases and J 8 bases; nucleotides not matched to a gene: 10. Germline V gives CDR1 SEHNR, CDR2 FQNEAQ (reference sequence). The CDR3 consists of 15 residues. From blood CD8+ and CD4+ T cells, TCR beta sequences were generated. This clonotype was seen only once. Its antigen is unidentified. Whole-study findings and limits: The study conceded that relatively few individuals underwent its TCR sequencing and HLA analysis.

The RNA, roughly 0.45 to 1 ug, was put through reverse transcription using random hexamers. MiXCR was run by TCRdb on the immunoSEQ multiplex PCR reads, yielding one entry per CDR3 protein. Of approximately 150,000 distinct CDR3 sequences in the sample, 75% to 90% were seen once. The chain uses TRBV7-9 and TRBJ2-1, with 7 bases lining up with TRBD2. The sequence was obtained from a human donor with multiple sclerosis. The sequenced sample was CD8+ T cells from PBMCs. The CDR3 DNA follows: TGTGCCAGCAGCTTGTACAGCGGGGCCTTTGATGAGCAGTTCTTC. This encodes CASSLYSGAFDEQFF.